A single sample is the source of the 17 T cell receptor beta chains below, sequenced in a study of T cells in women clearing cervical HPV infection. Libraries were prepared by immunoSEQ multiplex PCR; TCRdb keeps only in-frame clonotypes and omits some of them. Recorded for this sample: about 35,000 clones. Sequenced input: blood buffy coat. The receptor set was obtained from a woman aged 18 to 75 with a cervical HPV16 infection that either progressed to CIN3+ or cleared (not recorded which).

With respect to this clone: The sequenced fragment ends 3 residues before the CDR3 boundary, so the rest is inferred from the germline J gene. The rearrangement joins TRBV20-1 to TRBJ2-7; D is perhaps TRBD1 (6 bases). The germline V gene has CDR1 DFQATT and CDR2 SNEGSKA (reference sequence). Trimming stripped 4 bases from V and 2 bases from J, with 15 bases between. CDR3 length equals 14 residues. The CDR3 DNA, read in part, is TGCAGTGCTACCACCGGGACAAGTACCTACGAG. This gives the protein CSATTGTSTYE. The whole CDR3 protein is CSATTGTSTYEQYF.

CDR3: CASSEVLNSYEQYF. CDR3 bases read: TGTGCCAGCAGTGAAGTGCTAAACTCCTACGAG. The V and J genes are TRBV2 and TRBJ2-7; D ambiguous. Read data end 3 residues before the CDR3 end; the end is taken from the germline J gene. Germline CDR1 and CDR2: SNHLY and FYNNEI. V was cut by 1 base and J by 0 bases, with 7 bases left in between. The CDR3 is 14 amino acids.

In the case of this clone: The read ends 3 residues shy of where the CDR3 ends; the end is completed using the germline J gene. The genes are TRBV2 and TRBJ1-4; 11 nucleotides agree with TRBD1. Germline V gene sequence: CDR1 SNHLY, CDR2 FYNNEI. The CDR3 runs 15 residues. The DNA read from the CDR3 is TGTGCCAGCATTTGGGGGACAGGGGGAAATTCACCA. This gives the protein CASIWGTGGNSP. The full CDR3 protein is CASIWGTGGNSPLFF.

For this clone: The read ends 3 residues before the CDR3 terminus; that terminus is restored from the germline J gene. The rearrangement uses TRBV5-3 and TRBJ1-2; D might be TRBD1 (5 bases). TRBV5-3 is given ORF status, its function remaining uncertain. The CDR3 extends over 13 amino acids. V was shortened by 1 base and J by 7 bases, with 11 bases between the two germline ends. The CDR3 protein is CARSLQGYFGYTF. The covered CDR3 bases are TGTGCCAGAAGCTTGCAGGGTTATTTTGGC.

Of note for this clone: The CDR3 end falls 3 residues outside the read, so it is completed with the germline J gene. V and J are TRBV29-1 and TRBJ2-3; 9 nucleotides agree with TRBD1. CDR1 is SQVTM and CDR2 is ANQGSEA in the germline V gene. V trimming: 3 bases; J trimming: 3 bases; junction bases outside the gene matches: 1. CDR3 size: 13 residues. The CDR3 sequence: CSVEGQGTDTQYF. CDR3 bases read: TGCAGCGTTGAGGGACAGGGAACAGATACG.

Turning to this clone: Read coverage stops 3 residues before the CDR3 terminus; the germline J gene supplies the remainder. The chain uses TRBV30 and TRBJ2-1; 11 bases agree with TRBD1. Germline lookup yields CDR1 GTSNPN and CDR2 SVGIG (reference sequence). The CDR3 covers 15 residues. The J segment lost 4 bases and the V segment lost 2 bases, leaving 4 bases of the junction unmatched. Incomplete CDR3 DNA: TGTGCCTGGAGTTCCGGGACAGGGGGTTACAATGAG. Translation gives CAWSSGTGGYNE. The whole CDR3 sequence reads CAWSSGTGGYNEQFF. The variable domain in full, with the rest retrieved from reference TRBV30 and TRBJ2-1, is SQTIHQWPATLVQPVGSPLSLECTVEGTSNPNLYWYRQAAGRGLQLLFYSVGIGQISSEVPQNLSASRPQDRQFILSSKKLLLSDSGFYLCAWSSGTGGYNEQFFGPGTRLTVL.

On this clone: The read gets to within 3 residues of the CDR3 end, and the germline J gene fills in the rest. The rearrangement joins TRBV7-2 to TRBJ2-2, with D possibly TRBD1 on 5 matching bases. Germline V gene sequence: CDR1 SGHTA, CDR2 FQGNSA. The CDR3 is 15 residues long. Incomplete CDR3 DNA: TGTGCCAGCAGCTTCGAGATTGGCAGGGCTTCACCG. Residues: CASSFEIGRASP. The entire CDR3 sequence reads CASSFEIGRASPLFF.

As concerns this clone: The read stops 3 residues short of the end of the CDR3; the missing end is completed from the germline J gene. The chain recombines TRBV5-1 with TRBJ2-6; a weak D match, TRBD1 (5 bases). The germline CDR1 and CDR2 sequences are SGHRS and YFSETQ. The CDR3 is 16 amino acids. Trimming took 4 bases from V and 3 from J, leaving 14 bases between them. The CDR3 DNA, read in part, is TGCGCCAGCAGCGGTCAGGGAAAGGGTGGGGCCAACGTC. It translates to CASSGQGKGGANV. The CDR3, in full, reads CASSGQGKGGANVLTF.

Turning to this clone: The sequence runs out 3 residues before the end of the CDR3; the remainder is reconstructed from the germline J gene. This sequence joins TRBV18 and TRBJ1-4, with TRBD1 matching over 7 bases. This CDR3 is built from 15 residues. The V gene's germline CDR1 is KGHSH and CDR2 LQKENI. V shed 5 bases, J shed 3 bases, and the junction held 6 bases outside the gene matches. Here the CDR3 reads CASSDRTGSNEKLFF. Partial CDR3 DNA: TGTGCCAGCTCAGATCGGACAGGTTCTAATGAAAAA. Full variable domain (outside the CDR3, taken from reference TRBV18 and TRBJ1-4): NAGVMQNPRHLVRRRGQEARLRCSPMKGHSHVYWYRQLPEEGLKFMVYLQKENIIDESGMPKERFSAEFPKEGPSILRIQQVVRGDSAAYFCASSDRTGSNEKLFFGSGTQLSVL.

To note about this clone: Read coverage stops 3 residues before the CDR3 terminus; the germline J gene supplies the remainder. The V and J genes are TRBV18 and TRBJ2-2; 9 positions agree with TRBD1. CDR1 is KGHSH and CDR2 is LQKENI in the germline V gene. This CDR3 comprises 18 residues. CDR3 sequence reads: CASSSQGQGFGYNSPLFF. The part of the CDR3 DNA that was read is TGTGCCAGCTCATCACAGGGACAGGGCTTCGGCTATAATTCACCG.

A word on this clone: Read data end 3 residues before the CDR3 end; the end is taken from the germline J gene. This chain connects TRBV5-1 to TRBJ2-3, with D uncertain. CDR1 and CDR2 (germline): SGHRS, YFSETQ. V gave up 1 base and J gave up 5 bases, with 11 bases separating them. The CDR3 contains 14 residues. The sequenced CDR3 bases are TGCGCCAGCAGCTTGAACTACCCCAGAGATACG. This codes for CASSLNYPRDT. The entire CDR3 is CASSLNYPRDTQYF.

To note about this clone: Read data end 3 residues before the CDR3 end; the end is taken from the germline J gene. The rearrangement joins TRBV7-2 to TRBJ1-1, with 7 bases fitting TRBD1. Germline CDR1 SGHTA, CDR2 FQGNSA. Trimming took 7 bases from V and 1 from J; bases not matched to a gene: 9. The CDR3 extends over 15 amino acids. The CDR3 protein is CASTPHQGGNTEAFF. The sequenced part of the CDR3 DNA is TGTGCCAGCACCCCCCACCAGGGGGGGAACACTGAA.

Comments on this clone: From the germline J gene comes the end of the CDR3, since the read stops 3 residues before it. The J gene is TRBJ2-3, the V gene TRBV7-9; 7 positions match TRBD1. Germline CDR1 and CDR2: SEHNR and FQNEAQ (reference sequence). The CDR3 runs 13 residues. The CDR3 spells CASSATGQETQYF. Partial CDR3 DNA: TGTGCCAGCAGCGCGACAGGGCAAGAGACG.

A note on this clone: With the read ending 3 residues before the CDR3 end, the germline J gene is used to fill in that end. The chain combines TRBV2 with TRBJ1-1; D possibly corresponds to TRBD1 (6 bases). V lost 4 bases and J 0 bases, leaving 12 bases between the germline ends. Per germline, CDR1 SNHLY and CDR2 FYNNEI. This CDR3 contains 15 residues. The sequenced CDR3 bases are TGTGCCAGCAGTGCGTGGGGGGGCATGAACACTGAA. The encoded protein is CASSAWGGMNTE. The full CDR3 sequence reads CASSAWGGMNTEAFF. The full variable domain, its missing parts supplied by reference TRBV2 and TRBJ1-1, is EPEVTQTPSHQVTQMGQEVILRCVPISNHLYFYWYRQILGQKVEFLVSFYNNEISEKSEIFDDQFSVERPDGSNFTLKIRSTKLEDSAMYFCASSAWGGMNTEAFFGQGTRLTVV.

A word on this clone: Read sequence stops 3 residues before the CDR3 end, and the germline J gene provides the missing end. The genes are TRBV10-1 and TRBJ2-2; TRBD1 aligns across 8 bases. The CDR3 is 15 residues long. J lost 1 base, V lost 5 bases, and 3 bases had no gene match. Germline V lookup: CDR1 WNHNN, CDR2 SYGVQD (reference sequence). This CDR3 is CASSPGQGNTGELFF. The DNA read from the CDR3 is TGCGCCAGCAGTCCTGGACAGGGGAACACCGGGGAG.

The CDR3 bases that were read are TGCGCCAGCAGCCGAGACGGACTAGCTGAG. It yields the protein CASSRDGLAE. The complete CDR3 protein is CASSRDGLAEQFF. This chain uses TRBV5-1 with TRBJ2-1; 8 bases line up with TRBD2. The read falls 3 residues short of the CDR3 end, and the missing part is taken from the germline J gene. V trimming: 4 bases; J trimming: 9 bases; junction bases outside the gene matches: 6. Germline CDR1 reads SGHRS; CDR2 reads YFSETQ. This CDR3 region has 13 residues.

With regard to this clone: The read comes to an end 3 residues before the CDR3 does, leaving the germline J gene to fill in the end. The same CDR3 arises from other DNA sequences in this sample as well. The chain employs TRBV18 and TRBJ1-1; no clear D. Trimming left V 3 bases short and J 1 base short, with 6 bases between. Germline V gives CDR1 KGHSH, CDR2 LQKENI. The CDR3 extends over 13 amino acids. Partial CDR3 DNA: TGTGCCAGCTCACCGCAGGCGAACACTGAA. Translated: CASSPQANTE. The whole CDR3 sequence is CASSPQANTEAFF.